The 32 T cell receptor beta chains below come from one sample, sequenced in a study of Siglec-9 on CD8 T cells in melanoma. Sequenced by immunoSEQ multiplex PCR; TCRdb stores in-frame clones only, minus some. The table lists around 35,000 clones, 65% to 85% of them singletons. Sequencing was done on a sample of Siglec-9- CD8+ T cells sorted from blood. Receptors originate from a human donor in good health.

This clone appeared a single time. The chain couples TRBV11-3 to TRBJ2-7; 15 nucleotides line up with TRBD2. Germline CDR1 is SGHNT and CDR2 is YENEEA. The CDR3 is made up of 16 amino acids. Unmatched junction bases numbered 7, after V lost 5 bases and J lost 5 bases. The CDR3 is CASSPGLAGGSHEQYF. The DNA of the CDR3 is TGTGCCAGCAGCCCTGGACTAGCGGGAGGGTCCCACGAGCAGTACTTC.

CDR3 amino acids: CASSHGTSGQAEQFF. DNA of the CDR3: TGCGCCAGCAGCCATGGGACTAGCGGCCAAGCTGAGCAGTTCTTC. This sequence joins TRBV4-1 and TRBJ2-1; TRBD2 aligns across 11 bases. The V gene's germline CDR1 is MGHRA and CDR2 YSYEKL. The ends lost 3 bases at V and 9 bases at J; junction bases unmatched: 7. CDR3 length: 15 amino acids.

The sample holds one count of this clone. This rearrangement joins TRBV29-1 to TRBJ2-4; D unclear. Germline V gives CDR1 SQVTM, CDR2 ANQGSEA. The CDR3 length is 12 residues. V was cut by 6 bases and J by 10 bases, with 16 bases left in between. CDR3 in DNA: TGCAGCGTCCGGGCCTCCGTTGGGATTCAGTACTTC. This sequence encodes CSVRASVGIQYF.

The rearrangement joins TRBV29-1 to TRBJ1-2; 7 nucleotides agree with TRBD1. Germline CDR1 SQVTM, CDR2 ANQGSEA. After removal of 4 bases from V and 6 bases from J, the junction contained 5 bases not matched to a gene. This CDR3 comprises 12 residues. CDR3 protein: CSVVDRVNGYTF. In nucleotides, the CDR3 is TGCAGCGTTGTTGACAGGGTAAATGGCTACACCTTC. Variable domain in full (rest from reference TRBV29-1 and TRBJ1-2): SAVISQKPSRDICQRGTSLTIQCQVDSQVTMMFWYRQQPGQSLTLIATANQGSEATYESGFVIDKFPISRPNLTFSTLTVSNMSPEDSSIYLCSVVDRVNGYTFGSGTRLTVV.

V is TRBV5-1 and J is TRBJ2-5; TRBD2 agrees at 8 bases. This CDR3 has 16 residues. Germline CDR1 reads SGHRS; CDR2 reads YFSETQ. J was trimmed by 1 base and V by 4 bases; bases with no gene match: 9. The CDR3, as DNA: TGCGCCAGCAGCCTGGGGGATAGCGGGGCCCAAGAGACCCAGTACTTC. This encodes CASSLGDSGAQETQYF.

CDR3 region: CAVQDSQGANYGYTF. The DNA for the CDR3 is TGTGCCGTCCAAGATTCTCAGGGGGCCAACTATGGCTACACCTTC. This rearrangement joins TRBV10-3 to TRBJ1-2, with 8 bases aligning to TRBD1. V gave up 11 bases and J gave up 2 bases; unmatched junction bases: 13. The CDR3 totals 15 residues. Germline V lookup: CDR1 ENHRY, CDR2 SYGVKD.

The V call is TRBV11-3, the J call TRBJ2-7, with D unresolved. CDR1 SGHNT and CDR2 YENEEA come from the germline V gene. This CDR3 region has 11 residues. V was clipped by 6 bases and J by 6 bases, with 9 bases between them. In DNA form, the CDR3 reads TGTGCCAGCAGTTATGTAGGCGAGCAGTACTTC. This translates into CASSYVGEQYF. Filled out from reference TRBV11-3 and TRBJ2-7, the complete variable domain reads EAGVVQSPRYKIIEKKQPVAFWCNPISGHNTLYWYLQNLGQGPELLIRYENEEAVDDSQLPKDRFSAERLKGVDSTLKIQPAELGDSAVYLCASSYVGEQYFGPGTRLTVT.

This clone was seen once. The rearrangement links TRBV5-4 to TRBJ2-2; tentative D call: TRBD1 (5 bases). The germline CDR1 and CDR2 sequences are SGHNT and YYREEE (reference sequence). With 1 base removed from V and 0 bases from J, the gap between germline ends came to 10 bases. The CDR3 runs to 16 residues. The CDR3 DNA reads as TGTGCCAGCAGCTTGTTTCCAGGGCCGAACACCGGGGAGCTGTTTTTT. Encoded protein: CASSLFPGPNTGELFF.

The chain is built from TRBV25-1 and TRBJ2-1; 11 bases agree with TRBD2. Germline assignment: CDR1 MGHDK and CDR2 SYGVNS. The CDR3 covers 17 residues. V was clipped by 1 base and J by 8 bases; unmatched bases: 10. The CDR3, as DNA: TGTGCCAGCAGTGAATTGTCGGCTAGCGGGGGGAGAGATGAGCAGTTCTTC. Its translation is CASSELSASGGRDEQFF.

The V call is TRBV27, the J call TRBJ1-2, with D hard to call. The ends were cut back, 6 bases at V and 7 bases at J, with 15 bases in the middle. Germline V gene sequence: CDR1 MNHEY, CDR2 SMNVEV (reference sequence). This CDR3 is 13 amino acids long. CDR3 in amino acids: CASSSPLMGGYTF. As DNA, the CDR3 is TGTGCCAGCAGCTCCCCACTGATGGGTGGCTACACCTTC.

The rearrangement uses TRBV4-1 and TRBJ2-3; no reliable D call. V shed 4 bases and J shed 1 base, with 12 bases lying between them. In germline, CDR1 is MGHRA, CDR2 YSYEKL. This CDR3 comprises 15 residues. The CDR3 bases are TGCGCCAGCAGCCCCTTAAACCAGGGCACAGATACGCAGTATTTT. Its translation: CASSPLNQGTDTQYF.

The V and J genes are TRBV5-4 and TRBJ2-5, with D possibly TRBD1 on 6 matching bases. This CDR3 contains 13 residues. Germline CDR1 reads SGHNT; CDR2 reads YYREEE (reference sequence). Trimming took off 4 bases at V and 3 bases at J, with 10 bases between the two ends. CDR3 protein: CASSTGTEETQYF. CDR3 in DNA: TGTGCCAGCAGCACAGGGACGGAAGAGACCCAGTACTTC.

The V call is TRBV21-1, the J call TRBJ2-2. TRBV21-1 is designated a pseudogene. The length of the CDR3 is 14 residues. As DNA, the CDR3 is TGTGCCAGCAGCGCCGTTAATGTGACCGGGGAGCTGTTTTTT. This sequence encodes CASSAVNVTGELFF.

CDR3 DNA: TGTGCCAGCAGCTTAGGGCCCGGGACCCGGGAAAATGGCTACACCTTC. This encodes CASSLGPGTRENGYTF. V and J are TRBV13 and TRBJ1-2; tentative D call: TRBD1 (5 bases). V was cut by 0 bases and J by 6 bases, with 17 bases left in between. The CDR3 length is 16 residues. CDR1 PRHDT and CDR2 FYEKMQ come from the germline V gene (reference sequence). Looking up the rest from reference TRBV13 and TRBJ1-2 gives the full variable domain: AAGVIQSPRHLIKEKRETATLKCYPIPRHDTVYWYQQGPGQDPQFLISFYEKMQSDKGSIPDRFSAQQFSDYHSELNMSSLELGDSALYFCASSLGPGTRENGYTFGSGTRLTVV.

V gene TRBV10-1 combines with J gene TRBJ1-6; perhaps TRBD1 as D (5 bases). The V end was cut by 3 bases, the J end by 0 bases, with 24 bases between. CDR3 length: 21 amino acids. The germline CDR1 and CDR2 sequences are WNHNN and SYGVQD (reference sequence). The CDR3 coding sequence is TGCGCCAGCAGTGACACACGAAAGGGGCAGTCCGCCATCTCCTATAATTCACCCCTCCACTTT. Amino acid sequence: CASSDTRKGQSAISYNSPLHF.

This clone was seen more than once but under ten times. The chain employs TRBV27 and TRBJ2-7; D is tentatively TRBD1 or TRBD2 (6 bases each). CDR1 is MNHEY, CDR2 SMNVEV, per germline (reference sequence). Trimming removed 4 bases at V and 5 bases at J, with 21 bases between. This CDR3 has 16 amino acids. The CDR3 coding sequence is TGTGCCAGCAGTTATAAGGGGGGAGTGCGCGGTGACGAGCAGTACTTC. It codes for CASSYKGGVRGDEQYF.

The gene calls are TRBV5-4 and TRBJ2-7; 7 nucleotides line up with TRBD1. With 0 bases clipped from V and 2 bases from J, the junction kept 8 bases outside the gene matches. The CDR3 extends over 16 amino acids. Germline V gene lookup returns CDR1 SGHNT and CDR2 YYREEE (reference sequence). CDR3 DNA sequence: TGTGCCAGCAGCTTGGGTACAGGGGAAGAAACCTACGAGCAGTACTTC. This codes for CASSLGTGEETYEQYF.

The J gene is TRBJ2-7, the V gene TRBV5-1; D uncertain. This CDR3 is 13 amino acids long. V was clipped by 4 bases and J by 0 bases, with 8 bases between them. The germline CDR1 and CDR2 sequences are SGHRS and YFSETQ. CDR3 coding DNA: TGCGCCAGCAGCCCTTCAGACTCCTACGAGCAGTACTTC. It yields the protein CASSPSDSYEQYF.

The chain is built from TRBV9 and TRBJ2-3; TRBD1 aligns across 8 bases. This CDR3 contains 16 residues. The ends lost 1 base at V and 2 bases at J; junction bases unmatched: 6. Germline V gene data show CDR1 as SGDLS and CDR2 as YYNGEE. CDR3 sequence: CASSVIAGGLTDTQYF. The CDR3 region has the DNA TGTGCCAGCAGCGTAATTGCAGGGGGCCTCACAGATACGCAGTATTTT.

A single count supports this clone. The J gene is TRBJ1-2, the V gene TRBV7-9, with D perhaps TRBD1 (6 bases). The CDR3 contains 16 residues. The V end lost 3 bases, the J end lost 4 bases, and 18 bases lay between the germline ends. CDR1 and CDR2 from the germline V gene are SEHNR and FQNEAQ (reference sequence). CDR3 residues: CASSFLASQGIYGYTF. CDR3 DNA: TGTGCCAGCAGCTTTCTCGCGTCACAGGGAATCTATGGCTACACCTTC. Variable domain in full (rest from reference TRBV7-9 and TRBJ1-2): DTGVSQNPRHKITKRGQNVTFRCDPISEHNRLYWYRQTLGQGPEFLTYFQNEAQLEKSRLLSDRFSAERPKGSFSTLEIQRTEQGDSAMYLCASSFLASQGIYGYTFGSGTRLTVV.

The J gene is TRBJ1-4, the V gene TRBV9; maybe TRBD1 (6 bases). CDR3 size: 15 residues. V shed 1 base and J shed 4 bases, with 11 bases lying between them. Per germline, CDR1 SGDLS and CDR2 YYNGEE. The CDR3 nucleotides are TGTGCCAGCAGCGTACAGGGGCAGCTTAATGAAAAACTGTTTTTT. It translates to CASSVQGQLNEKLFF.

The chain joins TRBV7-9 to TRBJ2-7; 12 bases line up with TRBD2. The CDR3 extends over 16 amino acids. Germline CDR1 and CDR2: SEHNR and FQNEAQ (reference sequence). V trimming: 4 bases; J trimming: 6 bases; junction bases outside the gene matches: 10. The CDR3 DNA follows: TGTGCCAGCAGCTCAACGACTAGCGGGAGCTTCGGCGAGCAGTACTTC. Translated: CASSSTTSGSFGEQYF.

The chain links TRBV7-3 to TRBJ1-1; 7 positions agree with TRBD1. J gave up 4 bases and V 8 bases, and 10 bases lay outside the gene matches. This CDR3 spans 14 amino acids. The germline V gene has CDR1 SGHTA and CDR2 FQGTGA. The CDR3 DNA sequence: TGTGCCAGCGGGCTAGGGGGCTGGGGCACTGAAGCTTTCTTT. Protein product: CASGLGGWGTEAFF.

The chain carries TRBV30 and TRBJ1-2; D perhaps matches TRBD1 (5 bases). In germline, CDR1 is GTSNPN, CDR2 SVGIG (reference sequence). This CDR3 is 12 amino acids long. V gave up 3 bases and J gave up 4 bases, with 9 bases separating them. The CDR3 is CAWRGPLYGYTF. CDR3 nucleotide sequence: TGTGCCTGGAGGGGGCCTCTCTATGGCTACACCTTC.

This chain links TRBV6-5 with TRBJ2-7; TRBD1 matches 9 bases. The V and J ends lost 6 bases and 3 bases, in that order; junction bases with no gene match: 6. Germline V CDR1 and CDR2: MNHEY, SVGAGI. CDR3 length: 14 amino acids. In nucleotides, the CDR3 is TGTGCCAGCAGCCGTCGACAGGGGGACTACGAGCAGTACTTC. It codes for CASSRRQGDYEQYF.

V gene TRBV27 combines with J gene TRBJ2-5; D may be TRBD1 (6 bases). V was clipped by 3 bases and J by 0 bases, with 11 bases between them. The germline V gene has CDR1 MNHEY and CDR2 SMNVEV (reference sequence). The CDR3 is 15 residues long. The CDR3 DNA is TGTGCCAGCAGTTTCCGGACAGCGTACCAAGAGACCCAGTACTTC. It codes for CASSFRTAYQETQYF.

The chain combines TRBV6-1 with TRBJ2-7; D remains unclear. The CDR3 length is 12 residues. In germline, CDR1 is MNHNS, CDR2 SASEGT. Trimming shortened V by 2 bases and J by 3 bases, and 5 bases separated the two germline ends. CDR3 sequence: CASSELYYEQYF. CDR3 DNA: TGTGCCAGCAGTGAACTGTACTACGAGCAGTACTTC.

This clone has only a few counts. The chain is built from TRBV19 and TRBJ1-5; D remains unclear. This CDR3 has 15 amino acids. Trimming took 1 base from V and 0 from J, leaving 7 bases between them. In germline, CDR1 is LNHDA, CDR2 SQIVND (reference sequence). DNA of the CDR3: TGTGCCAGTAGTATAGGACACAATAGCAATCAGCCCCAGCATTTT. Protein product: CASSIGHNSNQPQHF.

The sample holds a few counts of this clone. The gene calls are TRBV2 and TRBJ1-5, with D unclear. The CDR3 loop spans 14 amino acids. Between the trimmed V and J ends, which lost 2 bases and 0 bases, there was a span of 5 bases. Germline V gives CDR1 SNHLY, CDR2 FYNNEI. CDR3 sequence (DNA): TGTGCCAGCAGTGAAAGATATAGCAATCAGCCCCAGCATTTT. It translates to CASSERYSNQPQHF.

Only one count was recorded for this clone. The chain couples TRBV28 to TRBJ2-7, with 7 nucleotides matching TRBD1. The V and J ends lost 7 bases and 4 bases, in that order; junction bases with no gene match: 13. Germline V gene data show CDR1 as MDHEN and CDR2 as SYDVKM. This CDR3 has 15 amino acids. CDR3 region: CASTWGQSKGYEQYF. CDR3 nucleotide sequence: TGTGCCAGCACATGGGGACAGTCTAAGGGGTACGAGCAGTACTTC. The entire variable domain, with the rest obtained from reference TRBV28 and TRBJ2-7, is as follows: DVKVTQSSRYLVKRTGEKVFLECVQDMDHENMFWYRQDPGLGLRLIYFSYDVKMKEKGDIPEGYSVSREKKERFSLILESASTNQTSMYLCASTWGQSKGYEQYFGPGTRLTVT.

The V gene is TRBV28, the J gene TRBJ1-1, with D perhaps TRBD1 (6 bases). The ends were cut back, 6 bases at V and 6 bases at J, with 11 bases in the middle. CDR1 and CDR2 from the germline V gene are MDHEN and SYDVKM. The CDR3 has 12 residues. CDR3 residues: CASSNPGAEAFF. The CDR3 region has the DNA TGTGCCAGCAGCAATCCAGGGGCTGAAGCTTTCTTT.

This clone was detected only once. This chain uses TRBV5-3 with TRBJ2-4; D gene unclear. TRBV5-3 is an open reading frame, and its role is uncertain. CDR3 length: 12 amino acids. V lost 0 bases to trimming and J lost 12 bases, with 10 bases between them. CDR3 amino acids: CARSLGPRAQYF. The DNA of the CDR3 is TGTGCCAGAAGCTTGGGACCTCGCGCTCAGTACTTC.